A single T cell receptor beta chain is shown here with its context. These data are taken from a study of blood T cell repertoires in COVID-19. Study-level background: T cells, B-cell-depleted T cells, or PBMCs provided the cDNA or gDNA that served as material.

Authors' data handling: Researchers report that nucleated cell counts were estimated from reference gene primer amplification. Measured with immunoSEQ multiplex PCR; TCRdb has only the in-frame clones, and not every one. For V, J and clone size, that table is used; D and trimming come from the DNA. The sample has about 200,000 clones, around four fifths seen once. The CDR3 is made up of 15 amino acids. The trim removed 2 bases at V and 6 bases at J, leaving 9 bases unmatched. Germline V gene data show CDR1 as MDHEN and CDR2 as SYDVKM. The receptor was isolated from a human donor in a cohort sampled during active COVID-19. Sequenced sample: peripheral blood. The J gene is TRBJ1-2, the V gene TRBV28, with 7 bases matching TRBD1. The CDR3: CASSLNRGQAHGYTF. The CDR3, as DNA: TGTGCCAGCAGTTTAAATCGCGGACAGGCACATGGCTACACCTTC.